This T cell receptor (beta chain) comes out of a study of blood T cell repertoires in COVID-19. Study context: Spain, Italy and the United States supplied samples that represented acute and convalescent COVID-19. Nucleic acid was either cDNA or gDNA, and it came from T cells, B-cell-depleted T cells, or PBMCs.

V dropped 3 bases and J dropped 1 base, with 7 bases sitting between them. This CDR3 is built from 14 residues. Germline V lookup: CDR1 KGHSH, CDR2 LQKENI. For this clone: Other DNA sequences in the sample encode the same CDR3.

TCRdb keeps only in-frame clones here, not all; method: immunoSEQ multiplex PCR. Counted here are under 300,000 clones, 88% occurring once; the ten biggest clones make up roughly 2%. The receptor was isolated from an older woman in a cohort exposed to, infected with or recovered from COVID-19 (not recorded which). V usage is TRBV18 and J usage is TRBJ1-5; TRBD1 might be the D (6 bases). The sample consisted of PBMCs or T cells enriched from blood (not recorded which). CDR3 amino acids: CASSPQGSNQPQHF. DNA of the CDR3: TGTGCCAGCTCACCCCAGGGGAGCAATCAGCCCCAGCATTTT.